This record covers a single TCR beta chain. The antigen is undetermined. Each subset's genomic DNA was split evenly across several immunoSEQ plates. Some clones are missing from TCRdb's copy, which holds only in-frame ones; the method was immunoSEQ multiplex PCR. The sample contains about 96,000 clones, 60% to 75% of which appear only once. CD45RO+ cells were combined with CCR7-negative CD45RA+ TemRA cells to form CD8 memory. This CDR3 contains 16 residues. Trimming stripped 4 bases from V and 2 bases from J, with 18 bases between. Germline CDR1 and CDR2: SGHTA and FQGNSA. This entry belongs to a study of shared clonotypes between healthy human individuals. Study-level points and caveats: Generally, estimated richness proved larger in naive subsets than it did in memory subsets. Donor clonotype sharing was expected to depend on sequencing depth.

The chain links TRBV7-2 to TRBJ2-7; the D is unclear. Material for sequencing was memory CD8+ T cells sorted from blood. Subset indicated: CD45RO+ cells pooled with CCR7-negative TemRA cells. This TCR derives from a man aged 25 to 40 in good health. CDR3 sequence: CASSSVLGHTTYEQYF. The CDR3 nucleotides read TGTGCCAGCAGCTCTGTTCTAGGGCATACCACCTACGAGCAGTACTTC.